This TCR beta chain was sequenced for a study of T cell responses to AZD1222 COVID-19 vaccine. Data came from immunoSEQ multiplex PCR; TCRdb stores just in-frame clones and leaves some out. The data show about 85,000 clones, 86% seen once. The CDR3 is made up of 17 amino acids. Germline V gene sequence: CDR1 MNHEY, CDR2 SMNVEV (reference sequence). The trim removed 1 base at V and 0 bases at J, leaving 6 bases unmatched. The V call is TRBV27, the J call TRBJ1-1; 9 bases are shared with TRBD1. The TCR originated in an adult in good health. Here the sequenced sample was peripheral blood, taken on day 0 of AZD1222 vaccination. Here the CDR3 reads CASSLFSTGGLNTEAFF. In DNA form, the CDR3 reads TGTGCCAGCAGTTTATTTTCGACAGGGGGTTTGAACACTGAAGCTTTCTTT.